A selection of T cell receptor beta chains follows, all from one sample in a study of T cells in Graves' hyperthyroidism and ophthalmopathy. MiXCR, run by TCRdb on the multiplex PCR reads, gives a single entry per CDR3 protein. In the table there are over 150,000 distinct CDR3 sequences, about a sixth of which are singletons. The sample comprised blood. These receptors all stem from a woman in her 50s with Graves' hyperthyroidism. The CDR3 runs from the conserved cysteine through the conserved F or W. D genes are given only for firm matches. Only some rows state a clone size, as once, few, many or a class for expanded clones.

v_call	clone_size	d_call	j_call	cdr3_nt	cdr3_aa
TRBV27	many	TRBD1	TRBJ2-6	TGTGCCAGCAGTTTTGGAACAGGGGGAAACGTCCTGACTTTC	CASSFGTGGNVLTF
TRBV20-1	once	-	TRBJ2-2	TGCAGTGCTACGGGCAGGGCGAACACCGGGGAGCTGTTTTTT	CSATGRANTGELFF
TRBV11-2	-	-	TRBJ2-5	TGTGCCAGCAGCCAAGAAAGGGTAGCGGCGGGGAAGACCCAGTACTTC	CASSQERVAAGKTQYF
TRBV9	-	TRBD1	TRBJ1-1	TGTGCCAGCAGCGTGGGGAACAGGGGCGGAGTTGCTGAAGCTTTCTTT	CASSVGNRGGVAEAFF
TRBV28	-	TRBD1	TRBJ2-7	TGTGCCAGCAGGAGGACAGGGACCTACGAGCAGTACTTC	CASRRTGTYEQYF
TRBV6-1	many	TRBD1	TRBJ2-1	TGTGCCAGCAGGGCCGGGACAGGGGTCTCCTACAATGAGCAGTTCTTC	CASRAGTGVSYNEQFF
TRBV20-1	-	-	TRBJ2-1	TGCAGTGCTACCAGCAGACTAGTTGTAACGGGCAATGAGCAGTTCTTC	CSATSRLVVTGNEQFF
TRBV5-1	-	-	TRBJ1-2	TGCGCCAGCAGCTTGGCCATTCTGGCCTATGGCTACACCTTC	CASSLAILAYGYTF
TRBV6-4	-	TRBD2	TRBJ2-5	TGTGCCAGCAGTAGGGGACTAGCGGGATCTGGCGAGACCCAGTACTTC	CASSRGLAGSGETQYF
TRBV5-1	many	TRBD2	TRBJ2-1	TGCGCCAGCAGCTTGGCGTCTAGCGGGCCCCCAAGGGAGCAGTTCTTC	CASSLASSGPPREQFF
TRBV9	many	-	TRBJ1-2	TGTGCCAGCAGCGCCCGACAGACAAAACCCTATGGCTACACCTTC	CASSARQTKPYGYTF
TRBV20-1	few	TRBD2	TRBJ2-1	TGCAGTGCTGGTAGCGGGAGGGATCACTACAATGAGCAGTTCTTC	CSAGSGRDHYNEQFF
TRBV6-1	few	-	TRBJ1-1	TGTGCCAGCAGTGAACTGACATGGGGGATCGGCACTGAAGCTTTCTTT	CASSELTWGIGTEAFF
TRBV30	few	TRBD1	TRBJ1-4	TGTGCCTGGAGTGAGGGACAGAAGGGTGGAAAACTGTTTTTT	CAWSEGQKGGKLFF
TRBV29-1	few	TRBD2	TRBJ2-5	TGCAGCGCTAGTATAGCGGGAGGGGGAGAGACCCAGTACTTC	CSASIAGGGETQYF
TRBV5-1	-	-	TRBJ2-7	TGCGCCAGCAGGGCCGCAGGGGAGTATTTCTACGAGCAGTACTTC	CASRAAGEYFYEQYF
TRBV20-1	few	TRBD2	TRBJ2-4	TGCAGTGCTACTAGCGGGAGGGCCTCCAAAAACATTCAGTACTTC	CSATSGRASKNIQYF
TRBV30	-	-	TRBJ2-7	TGTGCCTGGAGTGTAAGGCCTTACTACGAGCAGTACTTC	CAWSVRPYYEQYF
TRBV12-3/TRBV12-4	-	TRBD2	TRBJ2-2	TGTGCCAGCAGTACCACTAGGAGGCCGGGGGGCGGGGAGCTGTTTTTT	CASSTTRRPGGGELFF
TRBV14	few	-	TRBJ1-1	TGTGCCAGCAGCAAGGCCCCGGTAAACACTGAAGCTTTCTTT	CASSKAPVNTEAFF
TRBV7-2	many	-	TRBJ2-3	TGTGCCAGCAGCTTAGAGATCGAAGGGGGTGCGCAGTATTTT	CASSLEIEGGAQYF
TRBV6-1	-	-	TRBJ1-5	TGTGCCAGCAGCCAGGGCCAAGACAGTCGGCCCCAGCATTTT	CASSQGQDSRPQHF
TRBV20-1	-	-	TRBJ1-1	TGCAGTGCTAGAGGATCGGGAAGCACGAACACTGAAGCTTTCTTT	CSARGSGSTNTEAFF
TRBV6-1	-	TRBD1	TRBJ1-5	TGTCCCAGCAGTCCGGAGGGGGCCAGCAATCAGCCCCAGCATTTT	CPSSPEGASNQPQHF
TRBV9	-	TRBD2	TRBJ2-3	TGTGCCAGCAGCGTAGGGACTAGCGGGAGCACAGATACGCAGTATTTT	CASSVGTSGSTDTQYF
TRBV20-1	many	-	TRBJ2-1	TGCAGTGCGGGGCCGGGAGATCGGGGCAATGAGCAGTTCTTC	CSAGPGDRGNEQFF
TRBV9	-	-	TRBJ1-3	TGTGCCAGCAGCCTACGGATGACAGAAGCTGGAAACACCATATATTTT	CASSLRMTEAGNTIYF
TRBV6-1	few	-	TRBJ2-1	TGTGCCAGCAGTGAACGGACCTACAATGAGCAGTTCTTC	CASSERTYNEQFF
TRBV11-3	many	TRBD1	TRBJ2-7	TGTGCCAGCAGCTTCGGGACAGGGTACGACGAGCAGTACTTC	CASSFGTGYDEQYF
TRBV11-3	few	TRBD2	TRBJ2-6	TGTGCCAGCAACCCCAGAAGAGCGGGAGGGTCTGGGGCCAACGTCCTGACTTTC	CASNPRRAGGSGANVLTF
TRBV20-1	few	-	TRBJ1-5	TGCAGTGCTAGAACGGGGGGTAGCAATCAGCCCCAGCATTTT	CSARTGGSNQPQHF
TRBV28	-	TRBD1	TRBJ1-2	TGTGCCAGCAGGCGGGACAGGGACTATGGCTACACCTTC	CASRRDRDYGYTF
TRBV7-3	many	-	TRBJ1-2	TGTGCCAGCAGCTTAACACCTTCCAGGGATAACTATGGCTACACCTTC	CASSLTPSRDNYGYTF
TRBV20-1	-	-	TRBJ2-5	TGCAGTGCTAGAGATCAAAACAATCAAAGAGAGACCCAGTACTTC	CSARDQNNQRETQYF
TRBV20-1	many	-	TRBJ2-7	TGCAGTGCTAGGAGGCGAGTTGTCTCCTACGAGCAGTACTTC	CSARRRVVSYEQYF
TRBV29-1	-	-	TRBJ2-1	TGCAGCCCTCGTAGTCACAATGAGCAGTTCTTC	CSPRSHNEQFF